The clone carrying this T cell receptor beta chain was detected only a few times. These data come from a study of blood T cells in healthy people across ages. With a J-beta primer mix and a sample-barcoded 5' primer, a second PCR ran about 7 to 12 cycles. TCRdb fed the 5' RACE reads into MiXCR, producing one record per CDR3 protein. The sample includes about a million distinct CDR3 sequences, more than 30% of them seen just once. Germline V gene lookup returns CDR1 SGHKS and CDR2 YYEKEE (reference sequence). The CDR3 has 17 residues. With V trimmed by 4 bases and J by 0 bases, 11 bases remained unmatched. Each sample yielded at least 6 million isolated PBMCs.

The clonotype comes from a man between 18 and 29 years old in good health. V is TRBV5-5 and J is TRBJ2-3, with 7 positions matching TRBD1. Sequencing was carried out using blood. CDR3 coding DNA: TGTGCCAGCAGCACTGACGAGGGACAGACCAGCACAGATACGCAGTATTTT. It yields the protein CASSTDEGQTSTDTQYF.